This T cell receptor beta chain was captured by sequencing in a study of follicular helper T cells after annual influenza vaccination. Overall study context: Sampling occurred days 0, 7 and 28 after each influenza vaccination. General study points: Yearly vaccinations repeatedly recalled conserved clonotypes in ICOS+CD38+ cTfh. Day 7 ICOS+CD38+ clones later appeared mostly in ICOS-CD38- cTfh.

Worth noting for this clone: Its antigen is unidentified.

The time point denotes: 2014-2015 season, 7 days after vaccination. Profiled with immunoSEQ multiplex PCR; TCRdb holds only in-frame clones, not every one. This table has 12,000 to 15,000 clones, approximately 84% appearing once. The V end was cut by 6 bases, the J end by 1 base, with 10 bases between. CDR1 and CDR2 (germline): LNHDA, SQIVND (reference sequence). This CDR3 is built from 15 residues. The sample was CXCR5+ CD38- circulating T follicular helper cells from blood, taken 7 days after influenza vaccination. Subset reported: circulating Tfh, non-naive CD4+CXCR5+PD-1+ (ICOS+CD38+ or ICOS-CD38-). The TCR sequence derives from an adult who received the influenza vaccine. V usage is TRBV19 and J usage is TRBJ2-6; perhaps TRBD2 as D (5 bases). In nucleotides, the CDR3 is TGTGCCAGTAGACGGCCGGGGTCTGGGGCCAACGTCCTGACTTTC. The encoded protein is CASRRPGSGANVLTF.